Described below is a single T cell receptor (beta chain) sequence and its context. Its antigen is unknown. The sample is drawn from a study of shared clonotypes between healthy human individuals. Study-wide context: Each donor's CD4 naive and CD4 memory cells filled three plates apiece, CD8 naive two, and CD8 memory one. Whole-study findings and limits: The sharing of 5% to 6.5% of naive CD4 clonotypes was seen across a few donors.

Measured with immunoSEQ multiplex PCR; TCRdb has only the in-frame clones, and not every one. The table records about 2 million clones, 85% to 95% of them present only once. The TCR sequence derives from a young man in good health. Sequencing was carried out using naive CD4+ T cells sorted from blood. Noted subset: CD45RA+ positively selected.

Written as DNA, the CDR3 is TGTGCCACCGACAGGGGAGACACAGATACGCAGTATTTT. It codes for CATDRGDTDTQYF. The rearrangement joins TRBV10-3 to TRBJ2-3; 8 bases fit TRBD1. J gave up 2 bases and V 10 bases, and 5 bases lay outside the gene matches. From germline, CDR1 is ENHRY and CDR2 SYGVKD. The CDR3 spans 13 residues.